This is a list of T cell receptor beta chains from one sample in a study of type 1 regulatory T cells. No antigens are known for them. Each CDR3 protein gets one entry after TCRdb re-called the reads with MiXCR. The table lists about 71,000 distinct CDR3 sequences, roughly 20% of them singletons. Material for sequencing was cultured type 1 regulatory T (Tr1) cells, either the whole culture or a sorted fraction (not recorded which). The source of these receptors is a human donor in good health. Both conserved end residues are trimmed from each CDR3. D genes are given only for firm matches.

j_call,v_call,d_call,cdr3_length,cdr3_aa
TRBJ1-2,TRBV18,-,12,ASSPRGEVFGYT
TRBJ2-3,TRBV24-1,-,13,ATSPGLAGTDTQY
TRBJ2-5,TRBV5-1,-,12,ASSLVPTRETQY
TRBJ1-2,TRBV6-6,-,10,ASSPGVAGYT
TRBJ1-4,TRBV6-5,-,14,ASSYTHSAANEKLF
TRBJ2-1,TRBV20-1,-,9,SARGRDEQF
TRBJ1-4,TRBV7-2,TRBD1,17,ASSLVYGDRDWRREKLF
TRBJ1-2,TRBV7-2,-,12,ASSLGPGNYGYT
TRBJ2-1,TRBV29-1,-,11,SGQVGSYNEQF
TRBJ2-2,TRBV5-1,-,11,TSSPGDGGELF
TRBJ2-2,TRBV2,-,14,ASSGAGFPKNGELF